The 10 T cell receptor beta chains presented below share a single source sample, sequenced in a study of blood T cell repertoires in COVID-19. Measured with immunoSEQ multiplex PCR; TCRdb has only the in-frame clones, and not every one. There are around 67,000 clones in the sample; over 70% occur only once, and approximately 5.3% lies in the top ten. Source material: peripheral blood. The receptors originated from a man aged 50 to 60 with active COVID-19.

V gene TRBV18 combines with J gene TRBJ2-6; 10 nucleotides match TRBD1. The CDR3 is 18 residues long. Losses at the gene ends were 5 bases for V and 0 bases for J; bases not matched to a gene: 7. Germline loops: CDR1 KGHSH, CDR2 LQKENI. For the CDR3, the DNA is TGTGCCAGCTCAGTCCGGGACAGGGGAAACTCTGGGGCCAACGTCCTGACTTTC. Translating gives CASSVRDRGNSGANVLTF. The full variable domain, rest sourced from reference TRBV18 and TRBJ2-6, is NAGVMQNPRHLVRRRGQEARLRCSPMKGHSHVYWYRQLPEEGLKFMVYLQKENIIDESGMPKERFSAEFPKEGPSILRIQQVVRGDSAAYFCASSVRDRGNSGANVLTFGAGSRLTVL.

This chain connects TRBV13 to TRBJ2-2, with 10 bases matching TRBD1. This CDR3 is 15 amino acids long. Germline loops: CDR1 PRHDT, CDR2 FYEKMQ (reference sequence). The trim removed 4 bases at V and 6 bases at J, leaving 5 bases unmatched. In DNA, the CDR3 is TGTGCCAGCAGCTCGGGACAGGGGAGGGCCGGGGAGCTGTTTTTT. Encoded protein: CASSSGQGRAGELFF. Drawing the rest from reference TRBV13 and TRBJ2-2, the complete variable domain is AAGVIQSPRHLIKEKRETATLKCYPIPRHDTVYWYQQGPGQDPQFLISFYEKMQSDKGSIPDRFSAQQFSDYHSELNMSSLELGDSALYFCASSSGQGRAGELFFGEGSRLTVL.

DNA of the CDR3: TGTGCCAGCAGCCCACCGGGGGGTGGTACGCAGTATTTT. Translation: CASSPPGGGTQYF. This chain uses TRBV11-1 with TRBJ2-3; 7 bases are shared with TRBD2. CDR1 is SGHAT, CDR2 FQDESV, per germline (reference sequence). V lost 5 bases to trimming and J lost 8 bases; unmatched junction nucleotides: 7. This CDR3 is 13 amino acids long.

The V gene is TRBV7-2, the J gene TRBJ2-3; weak D call: TRBD2 (6 bases). Trimming took 1 base from V and 4 from J, leaving 18 bases between them. The CDR3 contains 17 residues. Germline-derived CDR1 and CDR2 are SGHTA and FQGNSA. This chain's CDR3 is CASSLGKPLALPDTQYF. The DNA of the CDR3 is TGTGCCAGCAGCTTAGGCAAACCCCTAGCGCTCCCAGATACGCAGTATTTT.

This chain links TRBV6-1 with TRBJ2-5; a possible D gene is TRBD2 (6 bases). The CDR3 sequence is 13 residues long. Germline V lookup: CDR1 MNHNS, CDR2 SASEGT. V shed 3 bases and J shed 9 bases, with 14 bases lying between them. CDR3 region: CASSEETRASQYF. The CDR3 coding sequence is TGTGCCAGCAGTGAGGAGACTAGGGCGTCCCAGTACTTC.

This clone was counted a few times. The genes are TRBV7-2 and TRBJ2-7; TRBD2 aligns across 15 bases. Germline values: CDR1 SGHTA, CDR2 FQGNSA. The V segment lost 4 bases and the J segment 4 bases; nucleotides outside the gene matches: 14. CDR3 length: 19 amino acids. CDR3: CASSSNPGLAGGHIYEQYF. The CDR3, as DNA: TGTGCCAGCAGCTCCAATCCGGGACTAGCGGGGGGCCATATTTACGAGCAGTACTTC.

J is TRBJ2-5 and V is TRBV7-9; 13 positions match TRBD2. J was trimmed by 2 bases and V by 4 bases; bases with no gene match: 4. Germline V lookup: CDR1 SEHNR, CDR2 FQNEAQ (reference sequence). The CDR3 totals 16 residues. CDR3 protein: CASSYPGLAGQETQYF. The CDR3 coding sequence is TGTGCCAGCAGCTACCCGGGACTAGCGGGACAAGAGACCCAGTACTTC.

The chain recombines TRBV3-1 (or the pseudogene TRBV3-2) with TRBJ1-3; D is unclear. CDR3 length equals 13 residues. V was pared by 4 bases and J by 0 bases, with 4 bases between. Germline values: CDR1 LGHDT, CDR2 YNNKEL (reference sequence). The chain's CDR3 is CASSPSSGNTIYF. The CDR3 bases are TGTGCCAGCAGCCCCAGCTCTGGAAACACCATATATTTT.

The chain carries TRBV28 and TRBJ1-2, with D possibly matching TRBD1 (6 bases). This CDR3 region has 13 residues. Germline loops: CDR1 MDHEN, CDR2 SYDVKM. V shed 8 bases and J shed 8 bases, with 18 bases lying between them. The CDR3 region is CASLSRGTKGYTF. The CDR3 nucleotides read TGTGCCAGCCTTAGCAGGGGTACGAAAGGCTACACCTTC.

With regard to this clone: The junction and the germline gene differ at one end; a read error may be behind it. The CDR3 sequence is CVSSSGTSGGAGQFF. For the CDR3, the DNA is TGTGTCAGCAGTTCTGGGACTAGCGGGGGGGCAGGGCAGTTCTTC. This rearrangement joins TRBV6-6 to TRBJ2-1; 16 bases map to TRBD2. CDR1 and CDR2 (germline): MNHNY, SVGAGI (reference sequence). The length of the CDR3 is 15 residues.